What follows are 23 T cell receptor beta chains derived from one specimen sequenced in a study of neurological immune-mediated disorders. The time point: longitudinal time-point 2. TCRdb re-analysed the 5' RACE reads in MiXCR, keeping a single row per CDR3 protein. The table includes about 80,000 distinct CDR3 sequences, 5.8% detected once. Sequenced: PBMCs. These receptors all stem from a woman aged 55-70 years with multiple sclerosis.

The chain carries TRBV28 and TRBJ2-3; D gene uncertain. The germline V gene has CDR1 MDHEN and CDR2 SYDVKM. CDR3 size: 14 residues. V lost 4 bases and J lost 5, with 13 bases in between. Here the CDR3 DNA reads TGTGCCAGCAGTTCCGCAGACCTTAGAGATACGCAGTATTTT. It codes for CASSSADLRDTQYF.

This clonotype was seen at least ten times. CDR3 sequence (DNA): TGTGCCAGCAGCTTAGGGGGGGCAGGGGAAGAGACCCAGTACTTC. Its protein is CASSLGGAGEETQYF. The rearrangement uses TRBV7-2 and TRBJ2-5; D tentatively fits TRBD1 or TRBD2 (6 bases each). The germline V and J ends were trimmed by 1 base and 3 bases, with 12 bases remaining between them. This CDR3 has 15 residues. CDR1 is SGHTA and CDR2 is FQGNSA in the germline V gene.

This clonotype was observed a handful of times. The chain employs TRBV14 and TRBJ2-3; unclear D gene. The germline V gene has CDR1 SGHDN and CDR2 FVKESK. There are 15 residues in the CDR3. V was shortened by 1 base and J by 1 base, with 9 bases between the two germline ends. The CDR3 loop is CASSQGRFGTDTQYF. The CDR3 nucleotides are TGTGCCAGCAGCCAAGGAAGGTTTGGCACAGATACGCAGTATTTT.

This clonotype has a count of ten or more. This chain uses TRBV10-3 with TRBJ2-1, with a tentative D call TRBD1 (5 bases). This CDR3 has 15 amino acids. Germline V CDR1 and CDR2: ENHRY, SYGVKD. Trimming stripped 0 bases from V and 5 bases from J, with 11 bases between. The CDR3 nucleotides read TGTGCCATCAGTGAGTCGACGACAGTACACAATGAGCAGTTCTTC. Amino acid sequence: CAISESTTVHNEQFF.

This clonotype was counted at least ten times. The rearrangement joins TRBV6-5 to TRBJ2-2; no definite D call. The CDR3 totals 13 residues. Germline CDR1 and CDR2: MNHEY and SVGAGI. Trimming stripped 5 bases from V and 7 bases from J, with 11 bases between. CDR3 nucleotides: TGTGCCAGCAGTGCAGCGAGAGGCGGGGAGCTGTTTTTT. Translated, it gives CASSAARGGELFF.

This clonotype was counted many times. The chain couples TRBV5-1 to TRBJ2-1; 13 nucleotides line up with TRBD2. With 7 bases clipped from V and 7 bases from J, the junction kept 5 bases outside the gene matches. The V gene's germline CDR1 is SGHRS and CDR2 YFSETQ. CDR3 length: 14 residues. The CDR3 loop reads CASRTTSGGNEQFF. The CDR3 DNA reads as TGCGCCAGCCGCACGACTAGCGGGGGGAATGAGCAGTTCTTC.

This clonotype was counted at least ten times. The rearrangement uses TRBV5-1 and TRBJ2-1, with 8 bases aligning to TRBD1. Trimming at V came to 5 bases and at J to 0 bases, leaving 10 bases not matched to a gene. Germline V gene data show CDR1 as SGHRS and CDR2 as YFSETQ. The CDR3 runs 17 residues. The CDR3 DNA reads as TGCGCCAGCAGACCGATGGACAGGGCAGACTCCTACAATGAGCAGTTCTTC. Residues: CASRPMDRADSYNEQFF.

This chain joins TRBV12-3 or TRBV12-4 and TRBJ2-1, with 9 bases fitting TRBD1. This CDR3 comprises 15 residues. V gave up 6 bases and J gave up 7 bases; unmatched junction bases: 10. The CDR3 bases are TGTGCCAGCAGGAAACAGGGGGCAGGTGGTAATGAGCAGTTCTTC. Its translation: CASRKQGAGGNEQFF.

With regard to this clonotype: A much larger clonotype is one base distant, so this may be a read error. V usage is TRBV7-2 and J usage is TRBJ1-4, with 8 bases lining up with TRBD1. Germline V lookup: CDR1 SGHTA, CDR2 FQGNSA. CDR3 length equals 15 residues. The CDR3 DNA reads TGTGTCAGCAGCTCCGGACAGGGATCTAATGAAAAACTGTTTTTT. It encodes CVSSSGQGSNEKLFF.

The genes are TRBV14 and TRBJ1-2; no clear D gene. From germline, CDR1 is SGHDN and CDR2 FVKESK. The CDR3 has 18 amino acids. The ends were cut back, 4 bases at V and 0 bases at J, with 21 bases in the middle. The CDR3 DNA sequence: TGTGCCAGCAGCCGTGATAGGTGGCGGAGGCGTACTAACTATGGCTACACCTTC. It is translated as CASSRDRWRRRTNYGYTF.

A few counts support this clonotype. The chain uses TRBV5-1 and TRBJ2-1; 12 bases are shared with TRBD2. The CDR3 sequence is 17 residues long. Trimming cost V 0 bases and J 10 bases; bases outside gene matches: 11. Germline-derived CDR1 and CDR2 are SGHRS and YFSETQ. In nucleotides, the CDR3 is TGCGCCAGCAGCTTGGAGAAGCTAGCGGGGGGGCCATTGGAGCAGTTCTTC. Encoded protein: CASSLEKLAGGPLEQFF.

This clonotype came up many times. This rearrangement joins TRBV20-1 to TRBJ2-1, with unresolved D. V was pared by 5 bases and J by 5 bases, with 19 bases between. The length of the CDR3 is 15 residues. Germline assignment: CDR1 DFQATT and CDR2 SNEGSKA (reference sequence). CDR3 coding DNA: TGCAGTGCTCCTCACCCCCGTAAATCCCACAATGAGCAGTTCTTC. It specifies CSAPHPRKSHNEQFF.

This clonotype was counted at least ten times. The chain is built from TRBV6-5 and TRBJ2-5; D tentatively fits TRBD1 or TRBD2 (6 bases each). Germline V lookup: CDR1 MNHEY, CDR2 SVGAGI. The length of the CDR3 is 16 residues. V was trimmed by 1 base and J by 1 base, leaving 13 bases between them. The CDR3 DNA sequence: TGTGCCAGCAGTTACTTGGGGGGCCCTAGCCAAGAGACCCAGTACTTC. Translating gives CASSYLGGPSQETQYF.

The sample holds many counts of this clonotype. This chain links TRBV28 with TRBJ2-5; 9 bases match TRBD2. Trimming removed 2 bases from V and 5 bases from J; junction bases left unmatched: 12. The CDR3 length is 17 residues. Germline V gene lookup returns CDR1 MDHEN and CDR2 SYDVKM. The CDR3 region has the DNA TGTGCCAGCAGTTTAGATGCAGCGGGGGGCCCCAGGGAGACCCAGTACTTC. The encoded protein is CASSLDAAGGPRETQYF. Based on the CDR3 plus reference TRBV28 and TRBJ2-5, the full variable domain is DVKVTQSSRYLVKRTGEKVFLECVQDMDHENMFWYRQDPGLGLRLIYFSYDVKMKEKGDIPEGYSVSREKKERFSLILESASTNQTSMYLCASSLDAAGGPRETQYFGPGTRLLVL.

This clonotype showed up many times. The V call is TRBV2, the J call TRBJ1-6; the D gene is possibly TRBD1 (5 bases). The CDR3 runs to 16 residues. V was clipped by 4 bases and J by 6 bases, with 16 bases between them. Germline CDR1 reads SNHLY; CDR2 reads FYNNEI. The CDR3 sequence: CASSAGWAGGNSPLHF. In DNA, the CDR3 is TGTGCCAGCAGTGCCGGGTGGGCCGGGGGTAATTCACCCCTCCACTTT.

This clonotype was seen repeatedly, ten times or more. J is TRBJ1-4 and V is TRBV29-1; D call uncertain. CDR1 is SQVTM and CDR2 is ANQGSEA in the germline V gene. V was clipped by 7 bases and J by 5 bases, with 14 bases between them. This CDR3 spans 13 amino acids. The CDR3 DNA follows: TGCAGCGGGCGGATCCTAAGGAATGAAAAACTGTTTTTT. Its protein is CSGRILRNEKLFF.

A note on this clonotype: Since a much larger clone is just one base distant, this may be a read error. The chain is built from TRBV5-1 and TRBJ2-3, with 8 bases lining up with TRBD1. Germline V gene lookup returns CDR1 SGHRS and CDR2 YFSETQ. Unmatched junction bases numbered 4, after V lost 1 base and J lost 6 bases. The CDR3 sequence is 14 residues long. CDR3 coding DNA: TGCGCCAGCAGCTTGAACAGACAGGGGGATACGCAGTATTTT. Amino acids: CASSLNRQGDTQYF.

The sample holds many counts of this clonotype. This sequence joins TRBV20-1 and TRBJ2-7; D not certain. The CDR3 runs to 14 residues. V was cut by 0 bases and J by 0 bases, with 9 bases left in between. Germline V CDR1 and CDR2: DFQATT, SNEGSKA (reference sequence). The CDR3 region is CSARDLGSSYEQYF. CDR3 DNA: TGCAGTGCTAGAGATCTAGGCAGCTCCTACGAGCAGTACTTC.

This clonotype was detected ten times or more. This chain connects TRBV5-1 to TRBJ1-1, with a weak D call TRBD1 (5 bases). With 3 bases removed from V and 7 bases from J, the gap between germline ends came to 19 bases. Germline lookup yields CDR1 SGHRS and CDR2 YFSETQ. The CDR3 has 15 amino acids. In DNA, the CDR3 is TGCGCCAGCAGCTCGGACCTAAGGGGAATATTTGAAGCTTTCTTT. Translating it yields CASSSDLRGIFEAFF.

By sample share, this clonotype is medium-sized. V usage is TRBV20-1 and J usage is TRBJ2-3; D call uncertain. This CDR3 comprises 11 residues. Germline V gives CDR1 DFQATT, CDR2 SNEGSKA (reference sequence). In DNA form, the CDR3 reads TGCAGCGCCCTGGTTAGTGGTACGCAGTATTTT. Residues: CSALVSGTQYF.

This clonotype was seen at least ten times. The rearrangement links TRBV4-2 to TRBJ2-2; a weak D match, TRBD1 (5 bases). The germline V and J ends were trimmed by 1 base and 0 bases, with 6 bases remaining between them. This CDR3 comprises 15 residues. From germline, CDR1 is LGHNA and CDR2 YNFKEQ. The CDR3 sequence is CASSQARANTGELFF. The CDR3 bases are TGTGCCAGCAGCCAAGCCAGGGCGAACACCGGGGAGCTGTTTTTT.

CDR3 amino acids: CASSARTGDTGELFF. The CDR3 nucleotides read TGTGCCAGCAGCGCCCGGACAGGGGACACCGGGGAGCTGTTTTTT. The rearrangement uses TRBV6-1 and TRBJ2-2; 9 bases map to TRBD1. The V gene end was trimmed by 6 bases and the J gene end by 3 bases; junction bases not matched to a gene: 5. Germline CDR1 and CDR2: MNHNS and SASEGT. The CDR3 runs 15 residues.

The chain employs TRBV27 and TRBJ1-1; TRBD1 aligns across 9 bases. The CDR3 consists of 14 residues. V shed 7 bases, J shed 5 bases, and the junction held 8 bases outside the gene matches. Germline values: CDR1 MNHEY, CDR2 SMNVEV (reference sequence). CDR3 sequence: CASNTGGRGTEAFF. The CDR3 DNA reads TGTGCCAGCAATACAGGGGGCAGGGGGACTGAAGCTTTCTTT.